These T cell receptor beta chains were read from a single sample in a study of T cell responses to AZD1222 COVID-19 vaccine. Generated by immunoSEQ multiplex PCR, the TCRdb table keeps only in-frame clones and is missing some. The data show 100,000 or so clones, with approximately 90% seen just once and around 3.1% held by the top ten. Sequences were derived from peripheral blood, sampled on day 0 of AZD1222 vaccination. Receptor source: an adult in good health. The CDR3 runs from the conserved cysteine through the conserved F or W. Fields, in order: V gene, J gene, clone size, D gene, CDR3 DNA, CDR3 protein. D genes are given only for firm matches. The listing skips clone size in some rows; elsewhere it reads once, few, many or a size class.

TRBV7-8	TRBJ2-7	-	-	TGTGCCAGCACCCCCAGGGGGCTAGCGGGAACCTACGAGCAGTACTTC	CASTPRGLAGTYEQYF
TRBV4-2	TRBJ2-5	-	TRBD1	TGTGCCAGCAGTGGGGCAGGGGGCCTCCGGGAGACCCAGTACTTC	CASSGAGGLRETQYF
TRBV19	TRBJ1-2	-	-	TGTGCCAGTACAACAGTGTATGGCTACACCTTC	CASTTVYGYTF
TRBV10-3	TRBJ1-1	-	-	TGTGCCATCAGTGAGTACGGGTCGGGGAACACTGAAGCTTTCTTT	CAISEYGSGNTEAFF
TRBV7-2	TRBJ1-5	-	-	TGTGCCAGCAGCCCCCGTGGGGGAGCACAGCCCCAGCATTTT	CASSPRGGAQPQHF
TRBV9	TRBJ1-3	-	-	TGTGCCAGCAGCGTAGGTTTTGGCTCTGGAAACACCATATATTTT	CASSVGFGSGNTIYF
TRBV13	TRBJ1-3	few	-	TGTGCCTCCGGTTCGGGGGGCCCTGGAAACACCATATATTTT	CASGSGGPGNTIYF
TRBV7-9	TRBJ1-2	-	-	TGTGCCAGCAGCTTAGGGGCGACGGCCTCCTATGGCTACACCTTC	CASSLGATASYGYTF
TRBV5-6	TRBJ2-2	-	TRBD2	TGTGCCAGCAGCTTGGTGCTTCGGCTAGCGGAGAACACCGGGGAGCTGTTTTTT	CASSLVLRLAENTGELFF
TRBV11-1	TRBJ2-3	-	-	TGTGCCAGCAGCTCAGGGCGCGGCACAGATACGCAGTATTTT	CASSSGRGTDTQYF
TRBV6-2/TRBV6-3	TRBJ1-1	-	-	TGTGCCAGCAGCTATCGTCGTGGTTTTGGGCAGGGGAACACTGAAGCTTTCTTT	CASSYRRGFGQGNTEAFF
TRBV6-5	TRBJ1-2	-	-	TGTGCCAGCAGCCAGACAGGCGCTAACTATGGCTACACCTTC	CASSQTGANYGYTF
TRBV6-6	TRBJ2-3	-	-	TGTGCCAGCAGTTACTCCCGCACCCGCACAGATACGCAGTATTTT	CASSYSRTRTDTQYF
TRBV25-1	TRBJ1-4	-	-	TGTGCCAGCCAAAGAGGGGTTAATGAAAAACTGTTTTTT	CASQRGVNEKLFF
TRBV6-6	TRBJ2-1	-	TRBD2	TGTGCCAGCAGTTACTCTCTAGCGGGGGGGCAGGTTGAGCAGTTCTTC	CASSYSLAGGQVEQFF
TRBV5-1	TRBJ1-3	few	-	TGTGCCAGCAGGCCTTATACAGGGAACACCATATATTTT	CASRPYTGNTIYF
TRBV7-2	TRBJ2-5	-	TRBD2	TGTGCCAGCAGCTTTAGCGGGGGGCAAGAGACCCAGTACTTC	CASSFSGGQETQYF
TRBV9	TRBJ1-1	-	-	TGTGCCAGCAGCGAGGACCTTAACACTGAAGCTTTCTTT	CASSEDLNTEAFF
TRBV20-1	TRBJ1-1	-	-	TGCAGTGCTAGAGTCAGACCTGAAGCTTTCTTT	CSARVRPEAFF
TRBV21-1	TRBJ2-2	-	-	TGTGCCAGCAGCAAAAGGACAGGGAACACCGGGGAGCTGTTTTTT	CASSKRTGNTGELFF
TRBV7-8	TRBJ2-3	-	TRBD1	TGTGCCAGCAGCCTACAGGGACAGGGGGTATTAGATACGCAGTATTTT	CASSLQGQGVLDTQYF
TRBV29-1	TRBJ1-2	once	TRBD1	TGCAGCGTTGCGGAGGGCAGGGGGCTTTTAGGCTACACCTTC	CSVAEGRGLLGYTF
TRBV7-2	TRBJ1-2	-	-	TGTGCCAGCTCGCGTGGGGTAGGCTACACCTTC	CASSRGVGYTF
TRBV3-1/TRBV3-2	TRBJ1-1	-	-	TGTGCCAGCAGCTACGCAGGAAGAGACACTGAAGCTTTCTTT	CASSYAGRDTEAFF